The clone carrying this TCR beta chain was detected only a few times. Antigen specificity is unknown. This record comes from a study of T-cell memory formation after mild COVID-19. About the study: TCR clusters mostly belonged to single donors.

Sample barcodes and UMIs were carried by the TCR alpha and TCR beta cDNA libraries that 5'RACE generated with constant-segment primers. MiXCR was run by TCRdb on the 5' RACE reads, yielding one entry per CDR3 protein. The sample has roughly 350,000 distinct CDR3 sequences, around 13% seen once. Overall study results and limits: Some clones that responded turned up in pre-infection memory, which suggests that cross-reactive memory joined in. Most CD4+ clones that shrank were in CM and EM, while CD8+ ones turned up in EMRA.

Source material: PBMCs or a T cell subset sorted from them (not recorded which). The origin of this receptor is a man between 18 and 29 years old who had mild COVID-19 (a few samples of this study predate the infection). Cell type and time point are not known.

The CDR3 is CASSSRGRDEQFF. Here the CDR3 DNA reads TGTGCCAGCAGCTCCCGGGGGAGGGATGAGCAGTTCTTC. J is TRBJ2-1 and V is TRBV7-3; 7 nucleotides line up with TRBD2. V lost 4 bases and J lost 8; bases outside the gene matches: 5. CDR1 and CDR2 from the germline V gene are SGHTA and FQGTGA. This CDR3 has 13 residues. Based on the CDR3 plus reference TRBV7-3 and TRBJ2-1, the full variable domain is GAGVSQTPSNKVTEKGKYVELRCDPISGHTALYWYRQSLGQGPEFLIYFQGTGAADDSGLPNDRFFAVRPEGSVSTLKIQRTERGDSAVYLCASSSRGRDEQFFGPGTRLTVL.